One sample yielded the 6 T cell receptor beta chains listed below, sequenced in a study of CD8+CD57+ T cells in acquired aplastic anemia. Sequencing was done on patients that had shown CD8+CD57+ cell expansion by flow cytometry. The template for TCR beta VDJ and CDR3 sequence profiling was genomic DNA. TCRdb called the reads again in MiXCR, with one record for every CDR3 protein. The sample holds around 290,000 distinct CDR3 sequences, under 60% seen once. The specimen sequenced was sorted CD4+, CD8+, or CD8+CD57+ T cells (not recorded which) from PBMCs. The source is a human donor with aplastic anemia.

The sample holds a few counts of this clonotype. CDR3 residues: CASSLALGQSYEQYF. CDR3 DNA: TGTGCCAGCAGCTTAGCGCTGGGACAAAGCTACGAGCAGTACTTC. This chain joins TRBV11-1 and TRBJ2-7; D is perhaps TRBD1 (6 bases). Per germline, CDR1 SGHAT and CDR2 FQDESV (reference sequence). The CDR3 length is 15 residues. V lost 0 bases and J lost 3, with 12 bases in between.

The J gene is TRBJ2-3, the V gene TRBV12-3 or TRBV12-4; 7 positions match TRBD2. The CDR3 consists of 14 residues. The ends lost 8 bases at V and 6 bases at J; junction bases unmatched: 11. For the CDR3, the DNA is TGTGCCAGCCTGCCTGCGGGAGTTCGGGATACGCAGTATTTT. Amino acid sequence: CASLPAGVRDTQYF.

Comment on this clonotype: Relative to the germline gene, one junction end is altered; a read error may explain this. The chain employs TRBV20-1 and TRBJ2-6; D call uncertain. CDR1 and CDR2 (germline): DFQATT, SNEGSKA (reference sequence). CDR3 length: 13 amino acids. The CDR3 bases are TGCAGTGCTAGAGAAATCACGACGAACACTGAAGCTTTC. The encoded protein is CSAREITTNTEAF.

The V call is TRBV2, the J call TRBJ1-2; 8 positions match TRBD1. With 0 bases clipped from V and 5 bases from J, the junction kept 2 bases outside the gene matches. Germline lookup yields CDR1 SNHLY and CDR2 FYNNEI. There are 14 residues in the CDR3. CDR3 in amino acids: CASSEARDRYGYTF. The CDR3 DNA reads as TGTGCCAGCAGTGAAGCGCGGGACAGGTATGGCTACACCTTC. Looking up the rest from reference TRBV2 and TRBJ1-2 gives the full variable domain: EPEVTQTPSHQVTQMGQEVILRCVPISNHLYFYWYRQILGQKVEFLVSFYNNEISEKSEIFDDQFSVERPDGSNFTLKIRSTKLEDSAMYFCASSEARDRYGYTFGSGTRLTVV.

In its sample, this clonotype was seen many times. The gene calls are TRBV20-1 and TRBJ2-7; 12 nucleotides match TRBD2. This CDR3 is 15 amino acids long. Per germline, CDR1 DFQATT and CDR2 SNEGSKA (reference sequence). Trimming took 3 bases from V and 2 from J; bases not matched to a gene: 5. The CDR3 DNA reads TGCAGTGCTAGGGAGGCTAGCGGGGGGGCCTACGAGCAGTACTTC. Protein product: CSAREASGGAYEQYF.

The chain employs TRBV10-3 and TRBJ2-7, with D possibly being TRBD2 (6 bases). The CDR3 is 14 amino acids. The germline V gene has CDR1 ENHRY and CDR2 SYGVKD. V was shortened by 7 bases and J by 0 bases, with 13 bases between the two germline ends. CDR3 in amino acids: CAITRDGGSYEQYF. The CDR3 DNA follows: TGTGCCATCACAAGGGACGGGGGCTCCTACGAGCAGTACTTC.